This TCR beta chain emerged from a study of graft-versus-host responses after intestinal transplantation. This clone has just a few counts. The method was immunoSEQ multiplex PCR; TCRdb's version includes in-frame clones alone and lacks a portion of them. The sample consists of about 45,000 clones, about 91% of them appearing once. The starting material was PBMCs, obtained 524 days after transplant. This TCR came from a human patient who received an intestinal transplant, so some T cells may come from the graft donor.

The DNA of the CDR3 is TGTGCCAGCAGCTCTGCCGGGACTTCGGCCAACGTCCTGACTTTC. Translated, it gives CASSSAGTSANVLTF. This chain joins TRBV7-9 and TRBJ2-6; tentative D call: TRBD2 (6 bases). Germline CDR1 is SEHNR and CDR2 is FQNEAQ (reference sequence). The CDR3 spans 15 residues. V lost 4 bases, J lost 6 bases, and 13 bases lay in between.